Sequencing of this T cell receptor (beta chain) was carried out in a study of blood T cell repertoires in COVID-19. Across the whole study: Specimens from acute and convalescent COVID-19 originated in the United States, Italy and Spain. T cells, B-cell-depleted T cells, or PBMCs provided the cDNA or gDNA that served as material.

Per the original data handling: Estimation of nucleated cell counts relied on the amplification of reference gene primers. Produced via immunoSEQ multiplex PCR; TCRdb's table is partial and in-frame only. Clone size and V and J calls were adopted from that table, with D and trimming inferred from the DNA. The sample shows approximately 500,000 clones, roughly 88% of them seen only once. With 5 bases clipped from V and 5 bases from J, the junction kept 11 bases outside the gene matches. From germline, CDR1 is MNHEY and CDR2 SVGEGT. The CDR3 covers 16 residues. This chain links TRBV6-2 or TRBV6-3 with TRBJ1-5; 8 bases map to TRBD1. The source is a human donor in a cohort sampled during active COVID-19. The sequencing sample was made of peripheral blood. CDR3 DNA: TGTGCCAGCAGTAGATTGACAGGGGCTACGTATCAGCCCCAGCATTTT. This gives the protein CASSRLTGATYQPQHF.